Below, 30 T cell receptor beta chains from the same sample are listed, as sequenced in a study of T cell changes during pregnancy in multiple sclerosis. TCRdb's copy holds only in-frame clones and misses some; the assay was immunoSEQ multiplex PCR. The table has tens of thousands of clones, roughly 87% seen once. This specimen consisted of CD8+ T cells from peripheral blood mononuclear cells, obtained after pregnancy. Receptors were obtained from a female donor with multiple sclerosis, enrolled in a pregnancy study.

This rearrangement joins TRBV5-5 to TRBJ2-3; 7 bases align to TRBD2. Germline assignment: CDR1 SGHKS and CDR2 YYEKEE (reference sequence). The CDR3 loop spans 15 amino acids. The V segment lost 2 bases and the J segment 2 bases; nucleotides outside the gene matches: 5. The CDR3 protein is CASSFRGLYTDTQYF. For the CDR3, the DNA is TGTGCCAGCAGCTTTCGGGGACTATACACAGATACGCAGTATTTT.

This clone was detected only a few times. The chain employs TRBV16 and TRBJ2-7; 7 positions match TRBD2. The CDR3 is made up of 15 amino acids. The V and J ends lost 3 bases and 2 bases, in that order; junction bases with no gene match: 7. Per the germline V gene, CDR1 is KGHSY and CDR2 is FQNENV. Here the CDR3 reads CASSQREGGTYEQYF. CDR3 nucleotide sequence: TGTGCCAGCAGCCAGAGGGAGGGAGGCACCTACGAGCAGTACTTC.

The chain links TRBV28 to TRBJ1-4, with D maybe TRBD1 (6 bases). The germline gives CDR1 MDHEN, CDR2 SYDVKM. V gave up 6 bases and J gave up 7 bases, with 21 bases separating them. This CDR3 has 16 residues. Written as DNA, the CDR3 is TGTGCCAGCAGCTCCCAGCTCGGGGGGCAGCGTGAAAAACTGTTTTTT. Translated, it gives CASSSQLGGQREKLFF. Filled out from reference TRBV28 and TRBJ1-4, the complete variable domain reads DVKVTQSSRYLVKRTGEKVFLECVQDMDHENMFWYRQDPGLGLRLIYFSYDVKMKEKGDIPEGYSVSREKKERFSLILESASTNQTSMYLCASSSQLGGQREKLFFGSGTQLSVL.

The rearrangement uses TRBV6-6 and TRBJ2-3; 7 bases agree with TRBD2. The CDR3 is 15 residues long. The junction had 9 bases not matched to a gene; V was cut back by 5 bases and J by 4 bases. Per germline, CDR1 MNHNY and CDR2 SVGAGI (reference sequence). The CDR3 loop reads CASSPVAGAADTQYF. DNA for the CDR3: TGTGCCAGCAGTCCCGTGGCGGGAGCGGCAGATACGCAGTATTTT.

The gene calls are TRBV10-1 and TRBJ2-4; TRBD1 aligns across 7 bases. Germline V gene data show CDR1 as WNHNN and CDR2 as SYGVQD (reference sequence). This CDR3 region has 13 residues. The V and J ends lost 3 bases and 5 bases, in that order; junction bases with no gene match: 1. The CDR3 region has the DNA TGCGCCAGCAGTGAAGGGACAGAAAACATTCAGTACTTC. Translation: CASSEGTENIQYF.

This clone was detected once. The gene calls are TRBV4-3 and TRBJ2-7; TRBD1 matches 7 bases. The CDR3 has 14 residues. The V and J ends lost 3 bases and 2 bases, in that order; junction bases with no gene match: 4. Germline V lookup: CDR1 LGHNA, CDR2 YSLEER. CDR3 sequence: CASSHGTEAYEQYF. The CDR3 DNA reads TGCGCCAGCAGCCACGGGACAGAAGCCTACGAGCAGTACTTC.

The chain couples TRBV4-1 to TRBJ2-5, with 9 bases aligning to TRBD1. The V gene's germline CDR1 is MGHRA and CDR2 YSYEKL. The CDR3 contains 14 residues. V was clipped by 1 base and J by 3 bases; unmatched bases: 0. The CDR3 region is CASSQGDREETQYF. The CDR3 nucleotides read TGCGCCAGCAGCCAAGGGGACAGGGAAGAGACCCAGTACTTC.

The chain couples TRBV29-1 to TRBJ2-7; TRBD1 aligns across 12 bases. Germline CDR1 is SQVTM and CDR2 is ANQGSEA. The CDR3 has 14 residues. J lost 7 bases, V lost 8 bases, and 12 bases had no gene match. CDR3 amino acids: CSPPSGQGAWEQYF. The DNA for the CDR3 is TGCAGCCCCCCCTCGGGACAGGGGGCATGGGAGCAGTACTTC.

V and J are TRBV19 and TRBJ2-7; TRBD2 aligns across 8 bases. CDR1 is LNHDA and CDR2 is SQIVND in the germline V gene (reference sequence). The length of the CDR3 is 16 residues. The V segment lost 2 bases and the J segment 2 bases; nucleotides outside the gene matches: 8. DNA for the CDR3: TGTGCCAGTAGTATAACCCGGGGGGGAAGGACCTACGAGCAGTACTTC. It encodes CASSITRGGRTYEQYF. Supplemented by reference TRBV19 and TRBJ2-7, the full variable domain reads DGGITQSPKYLFRKEGQNVTLSCEQNLNHDAMYWYRQDPGQGLRLIYYSQIVNDFQKGDIAEGYSVSREKKESFPLTVTSAQKNPTAFYLCASSITRGGRTYEQYFGPGTRLTVT.

This chain links TRBV11-2 with TRBJ1-2, with D possibly being TRBD1 (5 bases). The CDR3 spans 15 residues. Per germline, CDR1 SGHAT and CDR2 FQNNGV. V dropped 5 bases and J dropped 0 bases, with 13 bases sitting between them. The CDR3 reads CASSPTDLTNYGYTF. DNA of the CDR3: TGTGCCAGCAGCCCGACAGATCTTACTAACTATGGCTACACCTTC.

The V call is TRBV19, the J call TRBJ2-5, with a tentative D call TRBD1 (6 bases). CDR1 is LNHDA and CDR2 is SQIVND in the germline V gene (reference sequence). V lost 1 base and J lost 2, with 11 bases in between. This CDR3 is 15 amino acids long. CDR3: CASSIVGTQQETQYF. The CDR3 DNA reads TGTGCCAGTAGTATAGTTGGGACACAACAAGAGACCCAGTACTTC.

V gene TRBV29-1 combines with J gene TRBJ2-1; a possible D gene is TRBD2 (6 bases). The CDR3 has 14 residues. Looked up from germline, CDR1 is SQVTM and CDR2 is ANQGSEA. V lost 2 bases to trimming and J lost 5 bases, with 13 bases between them. The CDR3 DNA reads TGCAGCGTTGAAATCGGGACTCCTGACAATGAGCAGTTCTTC. Amino acid sequence: CSVEIGTPDNEQFF.

This clone was recorded a few times. V gene TRBV2 combines with J gene TRBJ1-1, with D perhaps TRBD1 (5 bases). Germline V gives CDR1 SNHLY, CDR2 FYNNEI. The CDR3 runs 16 residues. Trimming pared 1 base from V and 1 base from J, leaving 13 bases between. CDR3 DNA: TGTGCCAGCAGTGAAGGGACACGAATGGGGAACACTGAAGCTTTCTTT. Residues: CASSEGTRMGNTEAFF.

The chain couples TRBV27 to TRBJ2-1; a weak D match, TRBD2 (5 bases). CDR3 length: 13 residues. Germline loops: CDR1 MNHEY, CDR2 SMNVEV (reference sequence). V was trimmed by 0 bases and J by 7 bases, leaving 7 bases between them. The CDR3 nucleotides are TGTGCCAGCAGTTTATCGGGAGTAAATGAGCAGTTCTTC. It specifies CASSLSGVNEQFF.

This chain uses TRBV4-2 with TRBJ2-7; the match to TRBD2 covers 10 bases. V was clipped by 3 bases and J by 0 bases; unmatched bases: 8. Germline V gene sequence: CDR1 LGHNA, CDR2 YNFKEQ. The CDR3 sequence is 17 residues long. The CDR3 DNA reads as TGTGCCAGCAGCCAGTTCTTAGCGGGAGGTCTCTCCTACGAGCAGTACTTC. Translated: CASSQFLAGGLSYEQYF.

The chain uses TRBV5-6 and TRBJ2-5; no reliable D call. With 1 base removed from V and 5 bases from J, the gap between germline ends came to 3 bases. Germline values: CDR1 SGHDT, CDR2 YYEEEE. This CDR3 spans 11 amino acids. The CDR3 bases are TGTGCCAGCAGCTTGTCTGAGACCCAGTACTTC. Its translation is CASSLSETQYF.

This clone showed up just once. The chain links TRBV14 to TRBJ2-7; 8 bases are a match to TRBD2. This CDR3 spans 14 amino acids. After removal of 2 bases from V and 4 bases from J, the junction contained 4 bases not matched to a gene. CDR1 is SGHDN and CDR2 is FVKESK in the germline V gene. Written as DNA, the CDR3 is TGTGCCAGCAGCCAAACCGCGGGAGGTTACGAGCAGTACTTC. It is translated as CASSQTAGGYEQYF.

This chain connects TRBV6-5 to TRBJ2-5; D perhaps matches TRBD2 (5 bases). The V and J ends lost 0 bases and 4 bases respectively, with 15 bases between them. The germline gives CDR1 MNHEY, CDR2 SVGAGI. This CDR3 spans 16 amino acids. The CDR3 here is CASSYSPPGGPETQYF. CDR3 sequence (DNA): TGTGCCAGCAGTTACTCCCCCCCGGGCGGGCCAGAGACCCAGTACTTC.

The chain uses TRBV30 and TRBJ1-2; 8 bases are a match to TRBD1. J was trimmed by 6 bases and V by 7 bases; bases with no gene match: 10. The CDR3 contains 13 residues. CDR1 GTSNPN and CDR2 SVGIG come from the germline V gene (reference sequence). CDR3 loop: CAFTGGGLDGYTF. Written as DNA, the CDR3 is TGTGCCTTTACAGGGGGGGGGCTCGATGGCTACACCTTC.

CDR3 sequence reads: CASSELGQEITYNEQFF. Written as DNA, the CDR3 is TGTGCCAGCAGTGAACTAGGACAGGAGATTACCTACAATGAGCAGTTCTTC. V and J are TRBV2 and TRBJ2-1; 7 nucleotides match TRBD1. The CDR3 runs 17 residues. V shed 2 bases and J 2 bases; nucleotides not matched to a gene: 9. From germline, CDR1 is SNHLY and CDR2 FYNNEI. Full variable domain (outside the CDR3, taken from reference TRBV2 and TRBJ2-1): EPEVTQTPSHQVTQMGQEVILRCVPISNHLYFYWYRQILGQKVEFLVSFYNNEISEKSEIFDDQFSVERPDGSNFTLKIRSTKLEDSAMYFCASSELGQEITYNEQFFGPGTRLTVL.

In this sample, this clone turned up once. V and J are TRBV25-1 and TRBJ1-1, with D perhaps matching TRBD1 (5 bases). The CDR3 length is 12 residues. Trimming took 6 bases from V and 6 from J, leaving 11 bases between them. Germline CDR1 MGHDK, CDR2 SYGVNS. The CDR3 region has the DNA TGTGCCAGCAGGAATGGGGACTCTGAAGCTTTCTTT. It specifies CASRNGDSEAFF.

V is TRBV5-8 and J is TRBJ1-1; no definite D call. Germline values: CDR1 SGHTS, CDR2 YDEGEE. CDR3 size: 13 residues. The V end was cut by 5 bases, the J end by 2 bases, with 10 bases between. CDR3 in DNA: TGTGCCAGCAGGTTGCAGTTCAACACTGAAGCTTTCTTT. Its protein is CASRLQFNTEAFF.

This chain joins TRBV4-3 and TRBJ1-1; 7 nucleotides line up with TRBD1. CDR3 size: 17 residues. Germline lookup yields CDR1 LGHNA and CDR2 YSLEER. With V trimmed by 3 bases and J by 0 bases, 10 bases remained unmatched. The CDR3: CASSQAIDREMNTEAFF. As DNA, the CDR3 is TGCGCCAGCAGCCAGGCTATCGACAGGGAAATGAACACTGAAGCTTTCTTT.

The genes are TRBV4-1 and TRBJ2-3; the D is unclear. Germline lookup yields CDR1 MGHRA and CDR2 YSYEKL. The CDR3 contains 16 residues. Trimming stripped 0 bases from V and 2 bases from J, with 12 bases between. In DNA form, the CDR3 reads TGCGCCAGCAGCCAAGATTACAGCAGATACACAGATACGCAGTATTTT. This translates into CASSQDYSRYTDTQYF.

The V gene is TRBV18, the J gene TRBJ2-7; 9 bases align to TRBD2. V lost 3 bases and J lost 4; bases outside the gene matches: 7. This CDR3 comprises 15 residues. The V gene's germline CDR1 is KGHSH and CDR2 LQKENI. The CDR3 reads CASSPVTSGPYEQYF. For the CDR3, the DNA is TGTGCCAGCTCACCTGTGACTAGCGGCCCGTACGAGCAGTACTTC.

The V call is TRBV2, the J call TRBJ2-2, with 12 bases lining up with TRBD2. There are 19 residues in the CDR3. Germline V gives CDR1 SNHLY, CDR2 FYNNEI. J was trimmed by 0 bases and V by 4 bases; bases with no gene match: 9. CDR3 in DNA: TGTGCCAGCAGTGGAGGACTAGCGGGACTCCTGGCGAACACCGGGGAGCTGTTTTTT. This encodes CASSGGLAGLLANTGELFF.

The chain recombines TRBV4-2 with TRBJ2-2, with 13 bases that match TRBD2. The J segment lost 1 base and the V segment lost 6 bases, leaving 5 bases of the junction unmatched. This CDR3 has 17 residues. The germline gives CDR1 LGHNA, CDR2 YNFKEQ. The CDR3 region has the DNA TGTGCCAGCAGTCAGGGACTAGCGGGACAGAACACCGGGGAGCTGTTTTTT. Translating it yields CASSQGLAGQNTGELFF.

The gene calls are TRBV28 and TRBJ2-1; 10 positions agree with TRBD2. CDR3 length equals 15 residues. Looked up from germline, CDR1 is MDHEN and CDR2 is SYDVKM. V was pared by 3 bases and J by 8 bases, with 7 bases of the junction left unmatched. The DNA for the CDR3 is TGTGCCAGCAGTTTGTCTAGCGGGAGAGAGGATGAGCAGTTCTTC. Protein: CASSLSSGREDEQFF.

The V call is TRBV6-4, the J call TRBJ1-5, with D possibly being TRBD1 (5 bases). Trimming removed 4 bases from V and 4 bases from J, with 20 bases in between. CDR3 length equals 17 residues. Germline CDR1 reads MRHNA; CDR2 reads SNTAGT. The CDR3 coding sequence is TGTGCCAGCAGTGTACCAAGTCGCAGGGAAACGAATCAGCCCCAGCATTTT. Translation gives CASSVPSRRETNQPQHF.

This rearrangement joins TRBV7-2 to TRBJ2-7, with D possibly TRBD2 on 5 matching bases. The length of the CDR3 is 14 residues. Germline V lookup: CDR1 SGHTA, CDR2 FQGNSA. Trimming cost V 1 base and J 0 bases, with 7 bases left between them. Here the CDR3 DNA reads TGTGCCAGCAGCTTAGTGGACTTCTCCTACGAGCAGTACTTC. As protein: CASSLVDFSYEQYF.